The 27 T cell receptor beta chains below all came from one sample that was sequenced in a study of Graves' ophthalmopathy and Graves' hyperthyroidism. The authors amplified TCR beta CDR3 regions, and they did so from RNA transcripts for repertoire sequencing. RT-PCR in the first round used HTBI primers; a second-round multiplex PCR followed. Using its own MiXCR run on the multiplex PCR reads, TCRdb lists one record per CDR3 protein. The table shows approximately 480,000 distinct CDR3 sequences, with 13% to 15% occurring only once. Material: blood. The receptors stem from a woman in her twenties or thirties with Graves' ophthalmopathy.

The V and J genes are TRBV5-1 and TRBJ2-5; D unresolved. The CDR3 runs to 16 residues. CDR1 SGHRS and CDR2 YFSETQ come from the germline V gene. V was cut by 3 bases and J by 5 bases, with 20 bases left in between. The CDR3 DNA reads TGCGCCAGCAGCTACCCTCCCGGCACGCTGGGGGAGACCCAGTACTTC. This sequence encodes CASSYPPGTLGETQYF.

The chain links TRBV10-3 to TRBJ2-2; D might be TRBD1 (6 bases). Per the germline V gene, CDR1 is ENHRY and CDR2 is SYGVKD. The V end was cut by 8 bases, the J end by 4 bases, with 17 bases between. The CDR3 length is 15 residues. The CDR3 coding sequence is TGTGCCATCCGAGAGGGACAAGTAATCACCGGGGAGCTGTTTTTT. Its protein is CAIREGQVITGELFF.

Many counts were recorded for this clonotype. The chain recombines TRBV7-2 with TRBJ1-5; D gene unclear. Trimming stripped 4 bases from V and 6 bases from J, with 7 bases between. Germline lookup yields CDR1 SGHTA and CDR2 FQGNSA. The CDR3 contains 12 residues. CDR3 nucleotide sequence: TGTGCCAGCAGCTCAAGTGGTCAGCCCCAGCATTTT. It specifies CASSSSGQPQHF.

To note about this clonotype: A single base separates this from a much larger clone, so it may be a read error. J is TRBJ1-5 and V is TRBV27, with a weak D call TRBD1 (6 bases). Germline values: CDR1 MNHEY, CDR2 SMNVEV (reference sequence). CDR3 size: 13 residues. CDR3 DNA sequence: TGTGCCAGCGTTGGGGGCTTGGGTCAGCACCAGCATTTT. It yields the protein CASVGGLGQHQHF.

This clonotype was seen repeatedly, ten times or more. V and J are TRBV28 and TRBJ1-1; perhaps TRBD1 as D (5 bases). The V end was cut by 3 bases, the J end by 1 base, with 15 bases between. The CDR3 length is 16 residues. CDR1 MDHEN and CDR2 SYDVKM come from the germline V gene. Here the CDR3 reads CASSLGTLRWNTEAFF. CDR3 sequence (DNA): TGTGCCAGCAGTTTGGGGACCCTCCGATGGAACACTGAAGCTTTCTTT.

This clonotype was counted at least ten times. The chain links TRBV24-1 to TRBJ2-5; TRBD1 is a possible D gene (6 bases). The germline gives CDR1 KGHDR, CDR2 SFDVKD. Trimming removed 0 bases from V and 2 bases from J, with 15 bases in between. The CDR3 has 17 residues. The CDR3 loop reads CATSDLPQGWGQETQYF. DNA of the CDR3: TGTGCCACCAGTGATTTGCCACAGGGTTGGGGGCAAGAGACCCAGTACTTC.

This clonotype was counted ten times or more. The CDR3 here is CAISVTGGGQAEQYF. The CDR3 DNA reads TGTGCCATCAGTGTCACAGGGGGCGGTCAGGCCGAGCAGTACTTC. The genes are TRBV10-3 and TRBJ2-7; TRBD1 agrees at 9 bases. Per the germline V gene, CDR1 is ENHRY and CDR2 is SYGVKD. The CDR3 length is 15 residues. The J segment lost 6 bases and the V segment lost 4 bases, leaving 10 bases of the junction unmatched.

In its sample, this clonotype was seen many times. The chain combines TRBV6-2 or TRBV6-3 with TRBJ2-2; no clear D. With 2 bases removed from V and 5 bases from J, the gap between germline ends came to 12 bases. The CDR3 has 15 amino acids. From germline, CDR1 is MNHEY and CDR2 SVGEGT. The CDR3 nucleotides read TGTGCCAGCAGTTACCCCCCGCTGCGGACCGGGGAGCTGTTTTTT. Translated: CASSYPPLRTGELFF.

This clonotype appeared many times. The V and J genes are TRBV12-3 or TRBV12-4 and TRBJ1-6, with D hard to call. This CDR3 comprises 15 residues. Between the trimmed V and J ends, which lost 5 bases and 7 bases, there was a span of 15 bases. The CDR3 loop is CASSLDPTPNSPLHF. The CDR3 DNA reads as TGTGCCAGCAGTCTAGATCCTACACCAAATTCACCCCTCCACTTT.

This clonotype was seen a handful of times. A much larger clone lies one base from this, so it may be a read error. V gene TRBV6-1 combines with J gene TRBJ1-2; tentative D call: TRBD1 (6 bases). The length of the CDR3 is 14 residues. Germline CDR1 and CDR2: MNHNS and SASEGT. The CDR3 region is CAISPRDTFYGYTF. As DNA, the CDR3 is TGTGCCATCAGTCCCCGGGACACGTTTTATGGCTACACCTTC.

The rearrangement joins TRBV19 to TRBJ2-4; D ambiguous. CDR3 length: 13 residues. The V end lost 6 bases, the J end lost 0 bases, and 6 bases lay between the germline ends. Germline CDR1 LNHDA, CDR2 SQIVND (reference sequence). The CDR3 reads CASSITAKNIQYF. The CDR3 DNA sequence: TGTGCCAGTAGCATAACAGCCAAAAACATTCAGTACTTC.

The CDR3 DNA reads TGTGCCAGCAGTGACACGAGGGTGCAGGGGCACATTCAGTACTTC. This gives the protein CASSDTRVQGHIQYF. V is TRBV6-4 and J is TRBJ2-4; D might be TRBD1 (6 bases). Trimming cost V 2 bases and J 8 bases, with 16 bases left between them. In germline, CDR1 is MRHNA, CDR2 SNTAGT. CDR3 size: 15 residues.

This clonotype was counted ten times or more. The chain combines TRBV2 with TRBJ1-2; 7 bases are shared with TRBD1. Germline trimming cut 3 bases from V and 8 bases from J; bases unmatched to any gene: 6. CDR1 is SNHLY, CDR2 FYNNEI, per germline. The CDR3 is made up of 13 amino acids. The CDR3 DNA sequence: TGTGCCAGCAGTGAGAACAGGGGAGGGGGCTACACCTTC. As protein: CASSENRGGGYTF.

This clonotype occurred many times. The chain joins TRBV6-5 to TRBJ1-1; tentative D call: TRBD1 (5 bases). The CDR3 is 15 amino acids. The germline gives CDR1 MNHEY, CDR2 SVGAGI. Between the trimmed V and J ends, which lost 2 bases and 0 bases, there was a span of 10 bases. The CDR3 DNA reads as TGTGCCAGCAGTTACATGGTGACAGTGAACACTGAAGCTTTCTTT. Translation gives CASSYMVTVNTEAFF.

This clonotype was seen repeatedly, ten times or more. The chain carries TRBV5-1 and TRBJ1-1; D remains unclear. The germline V gene has CDR1 SGHRS and CDR2 YFSETQ. CDR3 length: 14 residues. The V and J ends lost 4 bases and 4 bases respectively, with 14 bases between them. CDR3 sequence (DNA): TGCGCCAGCAGCGGCGGAACATCGGGCACTGAAGCTTTCTTT. Residues: CASSGGTSGTEAFF.

This clonotype was picked up a small number of times. The chain has TRBV7-9 and TRBJ2-7; D might be TRBD1 or TRBD2, each matching 5 bases. Germline CDR1 and CDR2: SEHNR and FQNEAQ (reference sequence). V was clipped by 5 bases and J by 4 bases, with 18 bases between them. The CDR3 totals 15 residues. CDR3 loop: CASSPLEGRGYEQYF. Written as DNA, the CDR3 is TGTGCCAGCAGCCCACTCGAGGGGAGAGGTTACGAGCAGTACTTC.

This clonotype was observed at least ten times. This rearrangement joins TRBV12-3 or TRBV12-4 to TRBJ2-2; D unclear. Trimming removed 8 bases from V and 1 base from J, with 20 bases in between. The CDR3 runs 17 residues. CDR3 nucleotides: TGTGCCAGCGCTACCGGGCACGTACCCAAGAACACCGGGGAGCTGTTTTTT. It is translated as CASATGHVPKNTGELFF.

This clonotype was detected many times. A much larger clone lies one base from this, so it may be a read error. The V and J genes are TRBV6-5 and TRBJ2-5; either TRBD1 or TRBD2 may supply D (6 bases each). The CDR3 consists of 15 residues. V lost 4 bases to trimming and J lost 9 bases, with 21 bases between them. CDR1 and CDR2 (germline): MNHEY, SVGAGI. CDR3 in DNA: TGTGCCAGCAGTTCCAGACCGGGGGCCAGGGAGGCCCAGTACTTC. Its translation: CASSSRPGAREAQYF.

Note on this clonotype: A much larger clonotype is one base distant, so this may be a read error. Lacking the conserved final phenylalanine or tryptophan, this CDR3 likely reflects a read error. The V and J genes are TRBV27 and TRBJ1-5, with D uncertain. In germline, CDR1 is MNHEY, CDR2 SMNVEV (reference sequence). The V end lost 1 base, the J end lost 0 bases, and 25 bases lay between the germline ends. This CDR3 is 21 amino acids long. CDR3 in DNA: TGTGCCAGCAGTTTATACCCCCTCGGCGCGTTTTCCGGGTATAGCAATCAGCCCCAGCATTAT. Translating gives CASSLYPLGAFSGYSNQPQHY.

The chain carries TRBV7-3 and TRBJ2-2; 7 positions agree with TRBD2. The germline CDR1 and CDR2 sequences are SGHTA and FQGTGA. The CDR3 sequence is 15 residues long. J gave up 4 bases and V 5 bases, and 7 bases lay outside the gene matches. The CDR3 spells CASSLTTSTTGELFF. Here the CDR3 DNA reads TGTGCCAGCAGCCTCACGACTAGCACCACCGGGGAGCTGTTTTTT.

The sample holds many counts of this clonotype. One junction end disagrees with the germline gene, perhaps due to a read error. V usage is TRBV27 and J usage is TRBJ2-7; 9 bases are shared with TRBD1. This CDR3 comprises 14 residues. Germline V lookup: CDR1 MNHEY, CDR2 SMNVEV (reference sequence). The CDR3 DNA follows: TGTGCCACCAGTTTAGACAGGGGGGGGTACGAGCAGTACTTC. It specifies CATSLDRGGYEQYF.

Many counts were recorded for this clonotype. The rearrangement links TRBV6-1 to TRBJ2-7, with D possibly TRBD1 on 6 matching bases. The CDR3 spans 15 residues. From germline, CDR1 is MNHNS and CDR2 SASEGT. V lost 2 bases, J lost 2 bases, and 13 bases lay in between. The CDR3 region has the DNA TGTGCCAGCAGTGAAAGGACAGCCGAACCCTACGAGCAGTACTTC. Its translation: CASSERTAEPYEQYF.

This clonotype came up many times. The genes are TRBV20-1 and TRBJ1-3; D is possibly TRBD1 (6 bases). The CDR3 loop spans 15 amino acids. CDR1 is DFQATT and CDR2 is SNEGSKA in the germline V gene (reference sequence). Deletions cut 0 bases from V and 4 bases from J, with 13 bases between. The CDR3 bases are TGCAGTGCTAGAGAAGACAGGAGCTTCGGAAACACCATATATTTT. It yields the protein CSAREDRSFGNTIYF.

A few counts support this clonotype. The V gene is TRBV5-1, the J gene TRBJ1-1; D is unclear. Germline V gene lookup returns CDR1 SGHRS and CDR2 YFSETQ. The CDR3 contains 14 residues. Trimming removed 3 bases at V and 1 base at J, with 10 bases between. The CDR3 loop reads CASSSYPGNTEAFF. In nucleotides, the CDR3 is TGCGCCAGCAGCTCGTATCCGGGGAACACTGAAGCTTTCTTT.

This clonotype was counted many times. The chain combines TRBV12-3 or TRBV12-4 with TRBJ1-3, with 10 bases matching TRBD1. The V and J ends lost 6 bases and 3 bases, in that order; junction bases with no gene match: 8. CDR3 size: 16 residues. The CDR3 reads CASSPGQGTLGNTIYF. As DNA, the CDR3 is TGTGCCAGCAGCCCGGGACAGGGGACTCTTGGAAACACCATATATTTT.

There are many counts of this clonotype. The rearrangement uses TRBV2 and TRBJ1-6; no firm D call. There are 17 residues in the CDR3. The germline V gene has CDR1 SNHLY and CDR2 FYNNEI. Trimming stripped 4 bases from V and 6 bases from J, with 19 bases between. This CDR3 is CASSGSVPRRLNSPLHF. The DNA for the CDR3 is TGTGCCAGCAGTGGTTCCGTCCCGAGGCGCCTTAATTCACCCCTCCACTTT.

The table lists this clonotype with a few counts. The genes are TRBV2 and TRBJ2-5, with TRBD2 matching over 11 bases. CDR3 length equals 17 residues. V shed 2 bases, J shed 4 bases, and the junction held 9 bases outside the gene matches. The V gene's germline CDR1 is SNHLY and CDR2 FYNNEI. CDR3 protein: CASSEFSGRAVVETQYF. DNA for the CDR3: TGTGCCAGCAGTGAATTTAGCGGGAGGGCCGTTGTAGAGACCCAGTACTTC. Variable domain in full (rest from reference TRBV2 and TRBJ2-5): EPEVTQTPSHQVTQMGQEVILRCVPISNHLYFYWYRQILGQKVEFLVSFYNNEISEKSEIFDDQFSVERPDGSNFTLKIRSTKLEDSAMYFCASSEFSGRAVVETQYFGPGTRLLVL.